The clone carrying this TCR beta chain was seen at least ten times. Its antigen remains unidentified. Germline CDR1 reads LNHNV; CDR2 reads YYDKDF (reference sequence). After removal of 3 bases from V and 8 bases from J, the junction contained 7 bases not matched to a gene. This CDR3 is 15 amino acids long. The entry originates in a study of blood T cells in healthy people across ages. Primers used in a second PCR of roughly 6 to 12 cycles were a sample-barcoded 5' primer and a J-beta primer mix. Each CDR3 protein gets one entry after TCRdb re-called the 5' RACE reads with MiXCR. This sample yields some 1.7 million distinct CDR3 sequences, of which approximately 30% are seen a single time; 6.5% to 8.5% belongs to the top ten. Overall study findings and caveats: Diversity was higher, and naive CD4+ cells more numerous, in long-lived donors than in aged donors.

The rearrangement joins TRBV15 to TRBJ2-1, with 10 bases identical to TRBD1. The source material was blood. The clonotype originates from a woman aged 30 to 39 in good health. The CDR3 DNA reads as TGTGCCACCAGCAGGAGACAGGGGGCAGTTGATGAGCAGTTCTTC. Translation gives CATSRRQGAVDEQFF.